The 17 T cell receptor beta chains given below trace back to one sample, sequenced in a study of blood T cell repertoires in COVID-19. Repertoires were generated with immunoSEQ multiplex PCR, while TCRdb's copy carries only in-frame clones and drops some. Of around 250,000 clones listed, approximately 88% were seen once; the top ten hold about 2.9%. The sequenced sample was PBMCs or T cells enriched from blood (not recorded which). These receptors all stem from a woman aged 35 to 49 who had been exposed to COVID-19.

This sequence joins TRBV18 and TRBJ2-2; the D is unclear. V shed 6 bases and J shed 6 bases, with 17 bases lying between them. The CDR3 totals 15 residues. Germline assignment: CDR1 KGHSH and CDR2 LQKENI. CDR3 DNA sequence: TGTGCCAGCTCCCGGTTGACTGACTTTGCCGGGGAGCTGTTTTTT. Amino acids: CASSRLTDFAGELFF.

The rearrangement joins TRBV7-2 to TRBJ1-6, with 9 bases identical to TRBD1. Per the germline V gene, CDR1 is SGHTA and CDR2 is FQGNSA. Trimming at V came to 4 bases and at J to 5 bases, leaving 3 bases not matched to a gene. The CDR3 is made up of 15 amino acids. As DNA, the CDR3 is TGTGCCAGCAGCTACCGGGACAGGGATAATTCACCCCTCCACTTT. Encoded protein: CASSYRDRDNSPLHF.

The chain combines TRBV20-1 with TRBJ1-2; D unclear. Germline CDR1 and CDR2: DFQATT and SNEGSKA (reference sequence). The CDR3 extends over 11 amino acids. V lost 0 bases and J 8 bases, leaving 7 bases between the germline ends. CDR3 amino acids: CSARDLSGYTF. The CDR3 bases are TGCAGTGCTAGAGATCTAAGCGGCTACACCTTC.

The chain links TRBV30 to TRBJ1-2, with a possible D match to TRBD1 (6 bases). With 0 bases removed from V and 6 bases from J, the gap between germline ends came to 8 bases. In germline, CDR1 is GTSNPN, CDR2 SVGIG (reference sequence). The CDR3 contains 12 residues. CDR3 nucleotide sequence: TGTGCCTGGAGTGTTAGGGGGAATGGCTACACCTTC. Amino acid sequence: CAWSVRGNGYTF.

This clone was seen a handful of times. The chain joins TRBV10-2 to TRBJ2-7; D gene unclear. Germline V gene lookup returns CDR1 WSHSY and CDR2 SAAADI. The ends were cut back, 5 bases at V and 2 bases at J, with 16 bases in the middle. This CDR3 is 15 amino acids long. DNA for the CDR3: TGCGCCAGCAGTCCCACCGTGGCAGGCCCCTACGAGCAGTACTTC. It yields the protein CASSPTVAGPYEQYF.

This clone was found a few times. This chain uses TRBV29-1 with TRBJ1-2; D remains unclear. The CDR3 length is 15 residues. Trimming took off 5 bases at V and 2 bases at J, with 18 bases between the two ends. The germline gives CDR1 SQVTM, CDR2 ANQGSEA. The CDR3 here is CSVRDQSRGNYGYTF. The CDR3 DNA reads TGCAGCGTTCGAGACCAAAGTCGCGGGAACTATGGCTACACCTTC.

The chain joins TRBV5-1 to TRBJ2-3; TRBD1 is a possible D gene (6 bases). The germline V and J ends were trimmed by 4 bases and 1 base, with 16 bases remaining between them. The CDR3 spans 16 residues. Germline-derived CDR1 and CDR2 are SGHRS and YFSETQ. The CDR3 loop is CASSVYSGVGTDTQYF. CDR3 nucleotide sequence: TGCGCCAGCAGCGTTTACTCAGGGGTTGGCACAGATACGCAGTATTTT. Full variable domain (rest looked up from reference TRBV5-1 and TRBJ2-3): KAGVTQTPRYLIKTRGQQVTLSCSPISGHRSVSWYQQTPGQGLQFLFEYFSETQRNKGNFPGRFSGRQFSNSRSEMNVSTLELGDSALYLCASSVYSGVGTDTQYFGPGTRLTVL.

V gene TRBV27 combines with J gene TRBJ1-4; 10 bases are a match to TRBD1. The V gene end was trimmed by 6 bases and the J gene end by 8 bases; junction bases not matched to a gene: 9. This CDR3 region has 15 residues. The germline CDR1 and CDR2 sequences are MNHEY and SMNVEV (reference sequence). The CDR3 DNA sequence: TGTGCCAGCAGGGACAGGGGGGTAGGATACGAAAAACTGTTTTTT. This codes for CASRDRGVGYEKLFF.

This chain joins TRBV19 and TRBJ2-6; 8 bases line up with TRBD1. Germline assignment: CDR1 LNHDA and CDR2 SQIVND (reference sequence). The CDR3 covers 18 residues. With V trimmed by 6 bases and J by 4 bases, 14 bases remained unmatched. The CDR3 nucleotides are TGTGCCAGTAGCCGAACCGGGACAGGAGTTGGCGGGGCCAACGTCCTGACTTTC. Amino acid sequence: CASSRTGTGVGGANVLTF.

The sample holds one count of this clone. The chain has TRBV4-3 and TRBJ2-2, with 10 bases identical to TRBD2. Germline loops: CDR1 LGHNA, CDR2 YSLEER. The CDR3 length is 19 residues. V lost 3 bases to trimming and J lost 5 bases; unmatched junction nucleotides: 15. Here the CDR3 reads CASSHSGSGGMGQTGELFF. The CDR3 DNA reads TGCGCCAGCAGCCACTCTGGTAGCGGGGGGATGGGGCAGACCGGGGAGCTGTTTTTT.

This clone has just a few counts. The rearrangement links TRBV18 to TRBJ1-1; 9 bases align to TRBD1. V was clipped by 4 bases and J by 8 bases; unmatched bases: 8. Germline lookup yields CDR1 KGHSH and CDR2 LQKENI. The length of the CDR3 is 14 residues. The CDR3 DNA follows: TGTGCCAGCTCACGGGACAGGGATGGGGCGGAAGCTTTCTTT. It encodes CASSRDRDGAEAFF.

The chain is built from TRBV5-4 and TRBJ2-6; D uncertain. Between the trimmed V and J ends, which lost 4 bases and 0 bases, there was a span of 5 bases. The CDR3 totals 14 residues. The germline gives CDR1 SGHNT, CDR2 YYREEE (reference sequence). CDR3 residues: CASSLYSGANVLTF. The CDR3 nucleotides are TGTGCCAGCAGCCTATACTCTGGGGCCAACGTCCTGACTTTC.

V and J are TRBV4-2 and TRBJ1-6; D possibly corresponds to TRBD1 (5 bases). V was cut by 0 bases and J by 9 bases, with 15 bases left in between. Per the germline V gene, CDR1 is LGHNA and CDR2 is YNFKEQ. The CDR3 spans 16 residues. The CDR3 nucleotides are TGTGCCAGCAGCCAAGATATCGAGACTAGGGGTTCACCCCTCCACTTT. Its translation: CASSQDIETRGSPLHF.

The chain links TRBV4-1 to TRBJ2-1; 8 bases are shared with TRBD2. This CDR3 comprises 18 residues. Germline CDR1 is MGHRA and CDR2 is YSYEKL. After removal of 4 bases from V and 9 bases from J, the junction contained 20 bases not matched to a gene. In DNA, the CDR3 is TGCGCCAGCAGCCCAGGACTAGCCCGAGGGGCCGCGCGTAGTGAGCAGTTCTTC. It encodes CASSPGLARGAARSEQFF.

Remarks on this clone: Compared with germline, one end of the junction differs, possibly owing to a read error. V and J are TRBV5-1 and TRBJ2-1; the D gene is possibly TRBD2 (6 bases). The germline gives CDR1 SGHRS, CDR2 YFSETQ. The length of the CDR3 is 13 residues. Here the CDR3 reads CASSQGLHNEQFF. CDR3 nucleotides: TGTGCCAGCAGCCAGGGACTCCACAATGAGCAGTTCTTC.

With regard to this clone: The junction and the germline gene differ at one end; a read error may be behind it. The rearrangement joins TRBV5-1 to TRBJ2-6; D remains unclear. The CDR3 is 16 residues long. Germline CDR1 and CDR2: SGHRS and YFSETQ. In DNA form, the CDR3 reads TGTGCCAGCAGCCTATCCCAAATCTCTGGGGCCAACGTCCTGACTTTC. It is translated as CASSLSQISGANVLTF.

This sequence joins TRBV7-2 and TRBJ2-3; 8 positions agree with TRBD1. J gave up 5 bases and V 6 bases, and 10 bases lay outside the gene matches. The CDR3 spans 15 residues. Germline CDR1 is SGHTA and CDR2 is FQGNSA. The CDR3 loop reads CASREVPGQVDTQYF. CDR3 DNA: TGTGCCAGCAGAGAGGTCCCGGGACAGGTAGATACGCAGTATTTT.